What follows is one T cell receptor beta chain and its context. The antigen is unknown. The same CDR3 arises from other DNA sequences in this sample as well. A CD45RA+ naive subset and a CD45RA-negative memory subset were split from CD4+ cells. The data originate from a study of shared clonotypes between healthy human individuals. Broader study findings: Limited genetic and exposure-history diversity came from having few donors.

The V gene's germline CDR1 is GTSNPN and CDR2 SVGIG (reference sequence). Deletions cut 4 bases from V and 0 bases from J, with 9 bases between. The CDR3 is 13 residues long. The assay was immunoSEQ multiplex PCR, and TCRdb's table has in-frame clones only and misses some. The profile shows approximately 2.3 million clones, roughly 93% of them singletons. This sequence originates from a man aged 18-30 years in good health. Some clones in this sample may be carry-over from other donors' samples. Sequencing used naive CD4+ T cells from PBMCs. Regarding subset: CD45RA+ positively selected. The chain recombines TRBV30 with TRBJ1-1; D remains unclear. The CDR3 DNA follows: TGTGCCTGGACCGTGGGCATGAACACTGAAGCTTTCTTT. Encoded protein: CAWTVGMNTEAFF. Combining the CDR3 with reference TRBV30 and TRBJ1-1 gives the whole variable domain SQTIHQWPATLVQPVGSPLSLECTVEGTSNPNLYWYRQAAGRGLQLLFYSVGIGQISSEVPQNLSASRPQDRQFILSSKKLLLSDSGFYLCAWTVGMNTEAFFGQGTRLTVV.